What follows describes a single T cell receptor beta chain. TCRdb reprocessed the reads with MiXCR, giving one entry per CDR3 protein. Among around 250,000 distinct CDR3 sequences listed, over 15% were seen once. The entry originates in a study of T cell repertoires in cytomegalovirus infection. Germline V gene sequence: CDR1 SEHNR, CDR2 FQNEAQ (reference sequence). V trimming: 3 bases; J trimming: 3 bases; junction bases outside the gene matches: 15. The CDR3 is made up of 19 amino acids. Sequencing used CD8+ T cells from PBMCs. The sequence derives from a human donor in good health (CMV status not recorded). Some clones in this sample may be carry-over from other donors' samples. The chain links TRBV7-9 to TRBJ2-2; 8 nucleotides line up with TRBD1. CDR3 DNA sequence: TGTGCCAGCAGCTTGCGGGTTCGAGACGACAGGGGAGACACCGGGGAGCTGTTTTTT. Protein: CASSLRVRDDRGDTGELFF.